The 19 T cell receptor beta chains below were found in one sample sequenced in a study of CD4 T cells in relation to SARS-CoV-2 and coronaviruses (dated by TCRdb to about 2021). CD4+ T cells from unexposed donors were collected before the COVID-19 pandemic (2011-2018). After roughly 11 days of culture, CD4+ T cells were isolated with the EasySep CD4+ T cell isolation kit. Libraries were prepared through the immunoSEQ multiplex PCR assay. TCRdb stores this immuneACCESS table with in-frame sequences only. Part of the clones is absent; in the studies checked, under half of the shortfall reflects unresolved V genes, and no reason is known for the rest. The sample profile shows roughly 30,000 clones; over 65% of them were found once. Of the sample, 20% falls within the top ten clones. These receptors' targets are unknown. The sample taken for sequencing was CD4+ T cells from PBMCs, cultured in vitro. All receptors come from a human donor in good health.

The chain carries TRBV24-1 and TRBJ2-1, with a tentative D call TRBD1 (5 bases). The germline V gene has CDR1 KGHDR and CDR2 SFDVKD. The length of the CDR3 is 14 residues. Trimming took off 3 bases at V and 9 bases at J, with 14 bases between the two ends. This CDR3 reads CATSDTTVQGEQFF. The CDR3 DNA is TGTGCCACCAGTGATACAACAGTGCAGGGTGAGCAGTTCTTC.

The chain employs TRBV6-2 or TRBV6-3 and TRBJ1-1; D possibly corresponds to TRBD1 (5 bases). V was pared by 3 bases and J by 8 bases, with 7 bases between. This CDR3 region has 11 residues. CDR1 and CDR2 (germline): MNHEY, SVGEGT. The chain's CDR3 is CASSYYREAFF. The CDR3 DNA reads TGTGCCAGCAGTTATTACAGGGAAGCTTTCTTT.

This chain uses TRBV19 with TRBJ2-3; TRBD2 aligns across 10 bases. Trimming took 4 bases from V and 0 from J; bases not matched to a gene: 4. Germline values: CDR1 LNHDA, CDR2 SQIVND (reference sequence). The CDR3 spans 16 residues. CDR3 amino acids: CASSTRTSGSTDTQYF. The CDR3 nucleotides are TGTGCCAGTAGTACCCGGACTAGCGGCAGCACAGATACGCAGTATTTT.

The J gene is TRBJ1-6, the V gene TRBV7-2, with 7 bases matching TRBD1. CDR1 and CDR2 from the germline V gene are SGHTA and FQGNSA. The CDR3 has 16 amino acids. With V trimmed by 5 bases and J by 3 bases, 7 bases remained unmatched. The DNA of the CDR3 is TGTGCCAGCAGCCAACGGGACAGAGGCTATAATTCACCCCTCCACTTT. Its protein product is CASSQRDRGYNSPLHF.

The chain uses TRBV6-1 and TRBJ1-2, with D possibly TRBD1 on 5 matching bases. V was clipped by 3 bases and J by 4 bases, with 15 bases between them. The CDR3 sequence is 15 residues long. Germline CDR1 reads MNHNS; CDR2 reads SASEGT. CDR3 bases: TGTGCCAGCAGTGATCAGGCCAGGGAAGGCTATGGCTACACCTTC. The encoded protein is CASSDQAREGYGYTF.

CDR3 region: CASSMTGNGYTF. CDR3 DNA: TGTGCCAGCAGCATGACAGGAAATGGCTACACCTTC. The genes are TRBV7-9 and TRBJ1-2; perhaps TRBD1 as D (6 bases). The germline V gene encodes CDR1 SEHNR and CDR2 FQNEAQ (reference sequence). CDR3 size: 12 residues. The V gene lost 5 bases and the J gene lost 6 bases, with 10 bases spanning the gap.

This chain links TRBV10-3 with TRBJ1-4, with a weak D call TRBD1 (5 bases). The CDR3 covers 15 residues. Germline assignment: CDR1 ENHRY and CDR2 SYGVKD. Trimming cost V 0 bases and J 3 bases, with 8 bases left between them. This chain's CDR3 is CAISESQGANEKLFF. The CDR3, as DNA: TGTGCCATCAGTGAGTCGCAGGGCGCTAATGAAAAACTGTTTTTT.

The chain couples TRBV5-4 to TRBJ1-4; no clear D gene. There are 12 residues in the CDR3. The V end was cut by 3 bases, the J end by 8 bases, with 8 bases between. CDR1 is SGHNT, CDR2 YYREEE, per germline (reference sequence). CDR3 in DNA: TGTGCCAGCAGCTCGCCGGGAGAAAAACTGTTTTTT. Protein sequence: CASSSPGEKLFF. Combining the CDR3 with reference TRBV5-4 and TRBJ1-4 gives the whole variable domain ETGVTQSPTHLIKTRGQQVTLRCSSQSGHNTVSWYQQALGQGPQFIFQYYREEENGRGNFPPRFSGLQFPNYSSELNVNALELDDSALYLCASSSPGEKLFFGSGTQLSVL.

This chain joins TRBV21-1 and TRBJ2-7; the tabulated D call, TRBD1, remains unverified against the DNA. TRBV21-1 represents a pseudogene. This CDR3 is 14 amino acids long. CDR3 bases: TGTGCCAGCAGCAAGGGGACAGCCGCCTACGAGCAGTACTTC. This gives the protein CASSKGTAAYEQYF.

The chain uses TRBV7-9 and TRBJ1-1; 7 positions agree with TRBD1. With 5 bases clipped from V and 4 bases from J, the junction kept 7 bases outside the gene matches. This CDR3 spans 14 amino acids. The germline CDR1 and CDR2 sequences are SEHNR and FQNEAQ (reference sequence). CDR3 sequence (DNA): TGTGCCAGCAGCCAAACAGGGGAAGCCACTGAAGCTTTCTTT. Encoded protein: CASSQTGEATEAFF.

V is TRBV5-6 and J is TRBJ2-7; D is possibly TRBD1 or TRBD2 (7 bases each). V was shortened by 4 bases and J by 3 bases, with 20 bases between the two germline ends. The CDR3 spans 16 residues. Germline CDR1 reads SGHDT; CDR2 reads YYEEEE. CDR3: CASSSRGGRLSYEQYF. The CDR3 DNA sequence: TGTGCCAGCAGCAGCAGGGGGGGTAGGCTTAGCTACGAGCAGTACTTC. Filled out from reference TRBV5-6 and TRBJ2-7, the complete variable domain reads DAGVTQSPTHLIKTRGQQVTLRCSPKSGHDTVSWYQQALGQGPQFIFQYYEEEERQRGNFPDRFSGHQFPNYSSELNVNALLLGDSALYLCASSSRGGRLSYEQYFGPGTRLTVT.

The rearrangement uses TRBV12-3 or TRBV12-4 and TRBJ1-1; TRBD1 matches at 8 bases. After removal of 3 bases from V and 4 bases from J, the junction contained 1 base not matched to a gene. The length of the CDR3 is 13 residues. CDR3 loop: CASSFDRGTEAFF. CDR3 bases: TGTGCCAGCAGTTTCGACAGGGGCACTGAAGCTTTCTTT.

This clone appeared a few times. The V and J genes are TRBV7-8 and TRBJ2-3, with D perhaps TRBD1 or TRBD2 (6 bases each). The CDR3 is made up of 14 amino acids. Trimming took off 4 bases at V and 0 bases at J, with 8 bases between the two ends. From germline, CDR1 is SGHVS and CDR2 FQNEAQ. The CDR3 protein is CASSWGASTDTQYF. In DNA form, the CDR3 reads TGTGCCAGCAGCTGGGGGGCTAGCACAGATACGCAGTATTTT. The entire variable domain, with the rest obtained from reference TRBV7-8 and TRBJ2-3, is as follows: GAGVSQSPRYKVAKRGQDVALRCDPISGHVSLFWYQQALGQGPEFLTYFQNEAQLDKSGLPSDRFFAERPEGSVSTLKIQRTQQEDSAVYLCASSWGASTDTQYFGPGTRLTVL.

The count of this clone is one. The V call is TRBV4-1, the J call TRBJ1-6, with a possible D match to TRBD1 (6 bases). The germline V gene encodes CDR1 MGHRA and CDR2 YSYEKL. The V and J ends lost 2 bases and 4 bases respectively, with 18 bases between them. The length of the CDR3 is 18 residues. Here the CDR3 DNA reads TGCGCCAGCAGCCAATTTCGAACCGGGACAAATTATAATTCACCCCTCCACTTT. Amino acids: CASSQFRTGTNYNSPLHF.

The chain recombines TRBV6-6 with TRBJ2-7, with D perhaps TRBD1 or TRBD2 (5 bases each). The CDR3 is 15 residues long. V gave up 5 bases and J gave up 6 bases, with 20 bases separating them. Germline CDR1 MNHNY, CDR2 SVGAGI (reference sequence). DNA of the CDR3: TGTGCCAGCAGTCTCACACGTGGGGGAATGCCCGAGCAGTACTTC. Protein: CASSLTRGGMPEQYF.

The genes are TRBV25-1 and TRBJ2-3; D gene unclear. V was cut by 8 bases and J by 4 bases, with 10 bases left in between. Looked up from germline, CDR1 is MGHDK and CDR2 is SYGVNS. The CDR3 has 12 residues. The CDR3 DNA is TGTGCCAGCGGTTCGAATGCAGATACGCAGTATTTT. Translated, it gives CASGSNADTQYF.

The chain joins TRBV5-6 to TRBJ2-2; the D gene is possibly TRBD2 (6 bases). Trimming removed 3 bases from V and 8 bases from J, with 20 bases in between. Germline CDR1 and CDR2: SGHDT and YYEEEE. The CDR3 has 16 residues. CDR3 in amino acids: CASSSGTGVSGGELFF. The CDR3 region has the DNA TGTGCCAGCAGCTCAGGGACGGGGGTTTCAGGAGGGGAGCTGTTTTTT. Filled out from reference TRBV5-6 and TRBJ2-2, the complete variable domain reads DAGVTQSPTHLIKTRGQQVTLRCSPKSGHDTVSWYQQALGQGPQFIFQYYEEEERQRGNFPDRFSGHQFPNYSSELNVNALLLGDSALYLCASSSGTGVSGGELFFGEGSRLTVL.

This rearrangement joins TRBV30 to TRBJ2-3, with D tentatively TRBD1 (6 bases). Germline CDR1 and CDR2: GTSNPN and SVGIG (reference sequence). Trimming shortened V by 3 bases and J by 3 bases, and 10 bases separated the two germline ends. The CDR3 has 13 residues. The CDR3 region is CAWRTGWTDTQYF. The CDR3 nucleotides are TGTGCCTGGAGGACAGGATGGACAGATACGCAGTATTTT.

The J gene is TRBJ2-1, the V gene TRBV5-4; D is unresolved. V dropped 3 bases and J dropped 4 bases, with 14 bases sitting between them. The CDR3 sequence is 15 residues long. Germline lookup yields CDR1 SGHNT and CDR2 YYREEE (reference sequence). The DNA for the CDR3 is TGTGCCAGCAGCTCAGACCGGGCAGCATACAATGAGCAGTTCTTC. Protein: CASSSDRAAYNEQFF.